Each of the 8 T cell receptor beta chains below was sequenced from the same sample in a study of post-analysis software for immune sequencing data. Broader study findings: Patients showed TRBV5-6, TRBV5-1 and TRBV20-1 among several TRBV segments more frequent than in controls.

Unique molecular identifiers tagged the TCR beta cDNA libraries. TCRdb re-called the PCR reads through MiXCR, storing one row per CDR3 protein. This table has about 430,000 distinct CDR3 sequences, approximately 42% appearing once. The antigens for these receptors are not known. Sequenced material: blood. The origin of the receptors is a girl aged 2 to 9 with multiple sclerosis.

V gene TRBV5-8 combines with J gene TRBJ2-1; the match to TRBD1 covers 7 bases. The germline gives CDR1 SGHTS, CDR2 YDEGEE. The CDR3 has 12 amino acids. V lost 4 bases, J lost 10 bases, and 5 bases stayed unmatched. CDR3 amino acids: CASSADRPEQFF. The CDR3 DNA is TGTGCCAGCAGCGCGGACAGGCCGGAGCAGTTCTTC.

The chain couples TRBV6-2 or TRBV6-3 to TRBJ1-5; D is uncertain. Trimming shortened V by 4 bases and J by 11 bases, and 18 bases separated the two germline ends. Germline V gene sequence: CDR1 MNHEY, CDR2 SVGEGT. CDR3 length: 14 amino acids. The DNA for the CDR3 is TGTGCCAGCAGTTCGGTGGCCCTAGCAGAGGCCCAGCATTTT. Translated, it gives CASSSVALAEAQHF.

This clonotype was detected many times. This chain links TRBV28 with TRBJ2-7; D not resolved. The length of the CDR3 is 14 residues. Germline V CDR1 and CDR2: MDHEN, SYDVKM. Trimming cost V 3 bases and J 4 bases, with 13 bases left between them. In DNA form, the CDR3 reads TGTGCCAGCAGTTTCCCCCAGCTTGGGTACGAGCAGTACTTC. Translating gives CASSFPQLGYEQYF.

Comment on this clonotype: A much larger clone sits a single nucleotide away, making a read error possible. The rearrangement links TRBV27 to TRBJ2-4; the match to TRBD2 covers 11 bases. The CDR3 runs 16 residues. CDR1 is MNHEY and CDR2 is SMNVEV in the germline V gene (reference sequence). CDR3: CTSSQTSGKTKNIQYF. The CDR3 nucleotides are TGTACCAGCAGTCAGACTAGCGGGAAAACCAAAAACATTCAGTACTTC.

The chain links TRBV10-3 to TRBJ2-5; D might be TRBD1 (6 bases). The germline V gene encodes CDR1 ENHRY and CDR2 SYGVKD. The CDR3 has 15 amino acids. Trimming removed 3 bases from V and 5 bases from J, with 16 bases in between. The CDR3 here is CAISDSRQAGETQYF. CDR3 DNA: TGTGCCATCAGTGATTCCCGACAGGCTGGGGAGACCCAGTACTTC.

This clonotype was observed a handful of times. The chain has TRBV4-3 and TRBJ2-3; D gene unclear. The CDR3 extends over 16 amino acids. The germline V and J ends were trimmed by 4 bases and 0 bases, with 14 bases remaining between them. The germline V gene has CDR1 LGHNA and CDR2 YSLEER. The CDR3 here is CASSLMGTGSTDTQYF. The CDR3 DNA reads TGCGCCAGCAGCCTTATGGGAACTGGTAGCACAGATACGCAGTATTTT.

This chain joins TRBV25-1 and TRBJ2-1; 11 nucleotides align to TRBD1. The CDR3 is 15 residues long. Germline lookup yields CDR1 MGHDK and CDR2 SYGVNS. V lost 5 bases and J lost 6; bases outside the gene matches: 6. In nucleotides, the CDR3 is TGTGCCAGCAGTACCCCCGGGACAGGGGGCAATGAGCAGTTCTTC. Translation: CASSTPGTGGNEQFF.

As to this clonotype: An end of the junction differs from the germline gene, which may be a read error. The V gene is TRBV7-8, the J gene TRBJ2-3; D perhaps matches TRBD2 (5 bases). The CDR3 loop spans 17 amino acids. Germline loops: CDR1 SGHVS, CDR2 FQNEAQ. CDR3 amino acids: CAGSLAPSGPSTDTQYF. The DNA for the CDR3 is TGTGCCGGCAGCTTAGCGCCGTCAGGCCCAAGCACAGATACGCAGTATTTT.